This T cell receptor (beta chain) was observed in a study of blood T cells in healthy people across ages. This clonotype was counted a few times. A J-beta primer mix and a sample-barcoded 5' primer were used in a second PCR of about 7 to 12 cycles. One entry per CDR3 protein, called by TCRdb with MiXCR from the 5' RACE reads. The sample lists roughly 1,300,000 distinct CDR3 sequences; approximately 59% were seen once. Extractions gave at least 5.5 micrograms of total RNA per sample. CDR3 length: 12 amino acids. Germline V gives CDR1 DFQATT, CDR2 SNEGSKA (reference sequence). The V end was cut by 0 bases, the J end by 6 bases, with 9 bases between.

The chain uses TRBV20-1 and TRBJ2-7; tentative D call: TRBD2 (5 bases). The origin of this receptor is a man between 18 and 35 years old in good health. Material for sequencing was blood. The chain's CDR3 is CSARDSGSEQYF. CDR3 DNA sequence: TGCAGTGCTAGAGATTCTGGGAGCGAGCAGTACTTC.